The 27 T cell receptor beta chains below all came from one sample that was sequenced in a study of shared clonotypes between healthy human individuals. The table came from immunoSEQ multiplex PCR; TCRdb's copy has only in-frame clones and leaves some out. The sample lists around 340,000 clones, 70% to 75% occurring once. What was sequenced was memory CD4+ T cells sorted from blood. Subset given: CD45RA-negative fraction. These receptors were taken from a man aged 25-40 years in good health.

The gene calls are TRBV6-1 and TRBJ1-2; 8 bases are a match to TRBD1. The V gene's germline CDR1 is MNHNS and CDR2 SASEGT. The trim removed 2 bases at V and 6 bases at J, leaving 5 bases unmatched. The CDR3 has 14 residues. CDR3 DNA: TGTGCCAGCAGTGAACAGGGGGCCAGCGATGGCTACACCTTC. Residues: CASSEQGASDGYTF.

This clone was detected only once. V gene TRBV7-9 combines with J gene TRBJ2-1; D possibly corresponds to TRBD2 (5 bases). This CDR3 spans 16 amino acids. V lost 5 bases and J 8 bases, leaving 22 bases between the germline ends. The germline gives CDR1 SEHNR, CDR2 FQNEAQ (reference sequence). DNA for the CDR3: TGTGCCAGCAGCACTACCGGACTTAGGATTCGGGATGAGCAGTTCTTC. Translating it yields CASSTTGLRIRDEQFF.

The chain has TRBV7-6 and TRBJ2-5; the D gene is possibly TRBD2 (5 bases). Per germline, CDR1 SGHVS and CDR2 FNYEAQ. The CDR3 is 14 residues long. V was trimmed by 5 bases and J by 5 bases, leaving 15 bases between them. The CDR3 DNA reads TGTGCCAGCAGCGCGAGACGGAGGCCGGAGACCCAGTACTTC. As protein: CASSARRRPETQYF.

In regard to this clone: The same CDR3 can be traced to other DNA sequences in this sample. The rearrangement uses TRBV20-1 and TRBJ2-5; D is ambiguous. V shed 5 bases and J shed 5 bases, with 3 bases lying between them. The CDR3 spans 9 residues. The germline V gene has CDR1 DFQATT and CDR2 SNEGSKA (reference sequence). The CDR3 reads CSAPETQYF. The CDR3 DNA reads TGCAGTGCTCCCGAGACCCAGTACTTC.

This chain links TRBV5-1 with TRBJ2-1; 13 nucleotides match TRBD2. The V and J ends lost 4 bases and 8 bases, in that order; junction bases with no gene match: 18. CDR1 and CDR2 from the germline V gene are SGHRS and YFSETQ. The CDR3 is made up of 19 amino acids. The CDR3 DNA reads TGCGCCAGCAGCAAAGGAAGGACTAGCGGGAGTAAAATTCTCGATGAGCAGTTCTTC. Its translation: CASSKGRTSGSKILDEQFF.

The table lists this clone with a count of one. V usage is TRBV5-5 and J usage is TRBJ2-1; D might be TRBD2 (6 bases). There are 14 residues in the CDR3. Trimming took 4 bases from V and 10 from J, leaving 18 bases between them. Germline V gene sequence: CDR1 SGHKS, CDR2 YYEKEE (reference sequence). CDR3 bases: TGTGCCAGCAGCCTGGGGACTGAACCCGGGGAGCAGTTCTTC. It translates to CASSLGTEPGEQFF.

About this clone: This could be a read error, since a much larger clone is one nucleotide away. The sample has other DNA sequences that encode this CDR3 too. The gene calls are TRBV10-2 and TRBJ2-2; 8 nucleotides agree with TRBD2. V shed 4 bases and J 1 base; nucleotides not matched to a gene: 2. The CDR3 runs 15 residues. The germline gives CDR1 WSHSY, CDR2 SAAADI. CDR3 bases: TGCGCCAGCAGTGTCACTAGCGGGAACACCGGGGAGCTGTTTTTT. This gives the protein CASSVTSGNTGELFF.

This CDR3 reads CASSSRQDAYEQYF. CDR3 coding DNA: TGTGCCAGCAGCTCCCGACAGGATGCCTACGAGCAGTACTTC. The chain joins TRBV5-4 to TRBJ2-7; possibly TRBD1 for D (6 bases). The CDR3 extends over 14 amino acids. The germline gives CDR1 SGHNT, CDR2 YYREEE (reference sequence). Trimming shortened V by 3 bases and J by 2 bases, and 12 bases separated the two germline ends.

The V gene is TRBV6-1, the J gene TRBJ2-2, with no clear D. The V end lost 6 bases, the J end lost 0 bases, and 11 bases lay between the germline ends. Germline CDR1 reads MNHNS; CDR2 reads SASEGT. The CDR3 sequence is 15 residues long. The CDR3 reads CASSQHPTNTGELFF. In DNA form, the CDR3 reads TGTGCCAGCAGCCAACATCCGACGAACACCGGGGAGCTGTTTTTT.

V and J are TRBV18 and TRBJ2-1, with D uncertain. The germline CDR1 and CDR2 sequences are KGHSH and LQKENI. V was clipped by 3 bases and J by 0 bases, with 9 bases between them. The CDR3 has 15 amino acids. The CDR3 DNA reads as TGTGCCAGCTCACCGACCGGCGCCTCCTACAATGAGCAGTTCTTC. Its translation: CASSPTGASYNEQFF.

Many counts were recorded for this clone. The chain joins TRBV28 to TRBJ2-7; D not resolved. Germline assignment: CDR1 MDHEN and CDR2 SYDVKM. CDR3 length equals 11 residues. V was trimmed by 3 bases and J by 3 bases, leaving 3 bases between them. CDR3 sequence reads: CASSFYYEQYF. CDR3 nucleotides: TGTGCCAGCAGTTTTTACTACGAGCAGTACTTC.

V usage is TRBV4-3 and J usage is TRBJ2-5; D remains unclear. The CDR3 is 15 amino acids. Trimming stripped 2 bases from V and 10 bases from J, with 20 bases between. Per germline, CDR1 LGHNA and CDR2 YSLEER. CDR3 in DNA: TGCGCCAGCAGCCAAACCATCCCCCCCGGGCGAGACCAGTACTTC. Its translation is CASSQTIPPGRDQYF.

The rearrangement joins TRBV6-5 to TRBJ2-7, with 7 bases that match TRBD1. The CDR3 sequence is 12 residues long. Germline V lookup: CDR1 MNHEY, CDR2 SVGAGI. J gave up 6 bases and V 6 bases, and 5 bases lay outside the gene matches. The CDR3 sequence: CASSSQGTEQYF. For the CDR3, the DNA is TGTGCCAGCAGCTCACAGGGGACCGAGCAGTACTTC.

The chain recombines TRBV7-3 with TRBJ2-2, with TRBD1 as a possible D gene (6 bases). CDR1 SGHTA and CDR2 FQGTGA come from the germline V gene. V was shortened by 3 bases and J by 6 bases, with 14 bases between the two germline ends. The CDR3 runs to 15 residues. The CDR3 here is CASSLYRDTAGELFF. The CDR3, as DNA: TGTGCCAGCAGCTTGTACCGGGACACCGCCGGGGAGCTGTTTTTT.

The V call is TRBV6-5, the J call TRBJ2-1; a weak D match, TRBD2 (6 bases). Germline V gene data show CDR1 as MNHEY and CDR2 as SVGAGI. This CDR3 spans 12 amino acids. V lost 9 bases to trimming and J lost 11 bases, with 17 bases between them. The CDR3 loop is CASLGGFGKQFF. The CDR3 DNA reads as TGTGCCAGTCTGGGGGGTTTCGGTAAGCAGTTCTTC.

This chain links TRBV5-1 with TRBJ2-3, with 7 bases fitting TRBD1. The CDR3 is made up of 13 amino acids. Germline-derived CDR1 and CDR2 are SGHRS and YFSETQ. J gave up 2 bases and V 7 bases, and 4 bases lay outside the gene matches. The chain's CDR3 is CASGTGVTDTQYF. Written as DNA, the CDR3 is TGCGCCAGCGGAACAGGGGTCACAGATACGCAGTATTTT.

The rearrangement joins TRBV5-4 to TRBJ1-4; no clear D. There are 14 residues in the CDR3. The germline V gene encodes CDR1 SGHNT and CDR2 YYREEE (reference sequence). Trimming left V 0 bases short and J 3 bases short, with 6 bases between. CDR3 nucleotides: TGTGCCAGCAGCTTGGTGGGTGCTAATGAAAAACTGTTTTTT. Translated: CASSLVGANEKLFF.

The chain recombines TRBV7-8 with TRBJ2-2; 7 bases agree with TRBD1. Germline CDR1 and CDR2: SGHVS and FQNEAQ. The CDR3 is made up of 15 amino acids. V gave up 5 bases and J gave up 5 bases; unmatched junction bases: 8. CDR3 DNA: TGTGCCAGCAGCCTTGAGGGGGCTTCTACCGGGGAGCTGTTTTTT. Encoded protein: CASSLEGASTGELFF.

This chain joins TRBV5-1 and TRBJ2-5; D call uncertain. The CDR3 sequence is 14 residues long. Germline V gene sequence: CDR1 SGHRS, CDR2 YFSETQ. Trimming took 2 bases from V and 5 from J, leaving 13 bases between them. This CDR3 is CASSLYKTRETQYF. In DNA, the CDR3 is TGCGCCAGCAGCTTATATAAGACACGGGAGACCCAGTACTTC. The full variable domain, rest sourced from reference TRBV5-1 and TRBJ2-5, is KAGVTQTPRYLIKTRGQQVTLSCSPISGHRSVSWYQQTPGQGLQFLFEYFSETQRNKGNFPGRFSGRQFSNSRSEMNVSTLELGDSALYLCASSLYKTRETQYFGPGTRLLVL.

The chain is built from TRBV18 and TRBJ2-3; D gene unclear. Trimming removed 3 bases at V and 6 bases at J, with 10 bases between. This CDR3 has 13 residues. Germline CDR1 and CDR2: KGHSH and LQKENI. The CDR3 sequence: CASSPLNGDTQYF. As DNA, the CDR3 is TGTGCCAGCTCACCCCTAAATGGGGATACGCAGTATTTT.

The table lists this clone with a few counts. The V gene is TRBV7-3, the J gene TRBJ2-1; D gene ambiguous. The germline V gene has CDR1 SGHTA and CDR2 FQGTGA. Trimming took 3 bases from V and 9 from J, leaving 12 bases between them. CDR3 length equals 13 residues. The DNA for the CDR3 is TGTGCCAGCAGCTTCGGTCCCCAACGTGAGCAGTTCTTC. This codes for CASSFGPQREQFF.

This clone was recorded a few times. This chain uses TRBV28 with TRBJ2-7; D possibly corresponds to TRBD1 (5 bases). There are 16 residues in the CDR3. The germline V gene has CDR1 MDHEN and CDR2 SYDVKM. V was shortened by 7 bases and J by 3 bases, with 22 bases between the two germline ends. In DNA, the CDR3 is TGTGCCAGCATAGACGAGCGCAAGGACATGGACTACGAGCAGTACTTC. Its translation: CASIDERKDMDYEQYF.

The chain has TRBV7-9 and TRBJ1-2, with D unresolved. Germline CDR1 SEHNR, CDR2 FQNEAQ (reference sequence). The CDR3 consists of 17 residues. The V gene lost 5 bases and the J gene lost 0 bases, with 19 bases spanning the gap. The CDR3 sequence is CASSPRVSVSPNYGYTF. The CDR3 nucleotides are TGTGCCAGCAGCCCTCGGGTCTCAGTCTCACCTAACTATGGCTACACCTTC. Filled out from reference TRBV7-9 and TRBJ1-2, the complete variable domain reads DTGVSQNPRHKITKRGQNVTFRCDPISEHNRLYWYRQTLGQGPEFLTYFQNEAQLEKSRLLSDRFSAERPKGSFSTLEIQRTEQGDSAMYLCASSPRVSVSPNYGYTFGSGTRLTVV.

V and J are TRBV10-3 and TRBJ2-1; possibly TRBD2 for D (5 bases). CDR3 length: 15 residues. Trimming cost V 5 bases and J 1 base, with 12 bases left between them. The germline gives CDR1 ENHRY, CDR2 SYGVKD. DNA of the CDR3: TGTGCCATCAGTAGCGGCGTGGGATCCTACAATGAGCAGTTCTTC. Protein product: CAISSGVGSYNEQFF.

The sample holds a few counts of this clone. The chain links TRBV5-1 to TRBJ2-1; the D gene could be TRBD1 or TRBD2 (6 bases each). This CDR3 spans 13 amino acids. Trimming cost V 3 bases and J 9 bases, with 13 bases left between them. Germline CDR1 and CDR2: SGHRS and YFSETQ. The CDR3 DNA is TGCGCCAGCAGCTGGGGGGCGGCGGGTGAGCAGTTCTTC. Protein product: CASSWGAAGEQFF.

The chain uses TRBV7-9 and TRBJ2-3, with a tentative D call TRBD2 (5 bases). The V end was cut by 7 bases, the J end by 1 base, with 12 bases between. The CDR3 has 14 residues. Germline V lookup: CDR1 SEHNR, CDR2 FQNEAQ (reference sequence). Here the CDR3 DNA reads TGTGCCAGCACCGACACTAGTGGCACAGATACGCAGTATTTT. Protein: CASTDTSGTDTQYF.

The rearrangement joins TRBV9 to TRBJ2-1; perhaps TRBD2 as D (5 bases). Trimming stripped 1 base from V and 5 bases from J, with 13 bases between. The CDR3 covers 15 residues. Germline CDR1 SGDLS, CDR2 YYNGEE. The CDR3 DNA reads as TGTGCCAGCAGCGTAAGCGGCAGGATAAACAATGAGCAGTTCTTC. It is translated as CASSVSGRINNEQFF.